This T cell receptor (beta chain) originates from a study of T cell repertoires in cytomegalovirus infection. TCRdb re-called the reads through MiXCR, storing one row per CDR3 protein. Of about 900,000 distinct CDR3 sequences listed, 25% to 40% are singletons. Comments on this clonotype: Its antigen is as yet unknown.

The CDR3 extends over 16 amino acids. V gave up 4 bases and J gave up 3 bases, with 15 bases separating them. The germline CDR1 and CDR2 sequences are MNHNS and SASEGT. The sequencing used cultured CD8+ T cells from PBMCs, collected from culture after CMV antigen stimulation. This TCR came from a human donor in good health (CMV status not recorded). Some clones in this sample may be carry-over from other donors' samples. This chain joins TRBV6-1 and TRBJ1-4, with D perhaps TRBD1 (6 bases). The CDR3 here is CASSVAPGAANEKLFF. The CDR3 nucleotides are TGTGCCAGCAGTGTAGCGCCGGGGGCTGCTAATGAAAAACTGTTTTTT.